Below, 30 T cell receptor beta chains from the same sample are listed, as sequenced in a study of blood T cell repertoires in COVID-19. This table comes from immunoSEQ multiplex PCR, and its TCRdb copy is limited to in-frame clones, with some not included. The table includes tens of thousands of clones, approximately 80% detected once. The sequenced material came from PBMCs or T cells enriched from blood (not recorded which). The receptors stem from a woman in her 40s with acute COVID-19.

This chain uses TRBV7-8 with TRBJ1-1; no firm D call. The CDR3 has 13 amino acids. V dropped 5 bases and J dropped 5 bases, with 12 bases sitting between them. The germline V gene encodes CDR1 SGHVS and CDR2 FQNEAQ. The CDR3, as DNA: TGTGCCAGCAGCCCGCGAGGTGGGACTGAAGCTTTCTTT. As protein: CASSPRGGTEAFF.

The J gene is TRBJ1-1, the V gene TRBV3-1 (or the pseudogene TRBV3-2); the D gene is possibly TRBD1 (6 bases). V was shortened by 1 base and J by 4 bases, with 13 bases between the two germline ends. Germline V CDR1 and CDR2: LGHDT, YNNKEL (reference sequence). The length of the CDR3 is 15 residues. Here the CDR3 reads CASSQGAGRGTEAFF. CDR3 sequence (DNA): TGTGCCAGCAGCCAAGGGGCCGGCAGGGGCACTGAAGCTTTCTTT.

This chain connects TRBV7-2 to TRBJ1-1; the D gene is possibly TRBD1 (5 bases). V was shortened by 5 bases and J by 3 bases, with 13 bases between the two germline ends. CDR1 SGHTA and CDR2 FQGNSA come from the germline V gene. This CDR3 is built from 14 residues. The CDR3 loop reads CASSVGGDYTEAFF. CDR3 nucleotide sequence: TGTGCCAGCAGCGTGGGGGGGGATTACACTGAAGCTTTCTTT.

The V gene is TRBV27, the J gene TRBJ2-3; the D gene is possibly TRBD2 (6 bases). CDR3 size: 14 residues. Trimming pared 9 bases from V and 2 bases from J, leaving 15 bases between. Germline assignment: CDR1 MNHEY and CDR2 SMNVEV (reference sequence). As DNA, the CDR3 is TGTGCCAGTCAAATAGCGGCGTCCACAGATACGCAGTATTTT. As protein: CASQIAASTDTQYF.

The chain has TRBV5-8 and TRBJ2-5, with D possibly being TRBD1 (5 bases). This CDR3 comprises 15 residues. Trimming left V 3 bases short and J 1 base short, with 13 bases between. Germline V gene data show CDR1 as SGHTS and CDR2 as YDEGEE. The CDR3: CASSSMVGAQETQYF. The CDR3 nucleotides are TGTGCCAGCAGCTCTATGGTAGGGGCCCAAGAGACCCAGTACTTC.

The chain has TRBV19 and TRBJ1-1; D possibly corresponds to TRBD1 (6 bases). The CDR3 loop spans 12 amino acids. Germline CDR1 and CDR2: LNHDA and SQIVND (reference sequence). V gave up 7 bases and J gave up 12 bases, with 18 bases separating them. CDR3 nucleotide sequence: TGTGCCAGTACACAGGGTTTTTTAGCCCCTTTCTTT. Its protein is CASTQGFLAPFF.

V is TRBV6-5 and J is TRBJ2-7; 8 nucleotides match TRBD1. The CDR3 loop spans 13 amino acids. Germline trimming cut 6 bases from V and 6 bases from J; bases unmatched to any gene: 7. The germline CDR1 and CDR2 sequences are MNHEY and SVGAGI. CDR3 region: CASRPGGLREQYV. DNA for the CDR3: TGTGCCAGCAGACCAGGGGGCCTCCGCGAGCAGTACGTC.

This clone was seen a handful of times. The chain couples TRBV14 to TRBJ2-2; tentative D call: TRBD2 (5 bases). The CDR3 is 16 amino acids. V was clipped by 0 bases and J by 2 bases, with 10 bases between them. In germline, CDR1 is SGHDN, CDR2 FVKESK. CDR3 protein: CASSQEALVNTGELFF. CDR3 DNA sequence: TGTGCCAGCAGCCAAGAGGCACTAGTAAACACCGGGGAGCTGTTTTTT.

This chain links TRBV4-2 with TRBJ2-2; maybe TRBD1 (6 bases). This CDR3 is 18 amino acids long. V was trimmed by 1 base and J by 6 bases, leaving 21 bases between them. Looked up from germline, CDR1 is LGHNA and CDR2 is YNFKEQ. The CDR3: CASSQGRLRAQGAGELFF. The CDR3 DNA sequence: TGTGCCAGCAGCCAAGGAAGACTTAGGGCACAGGGAGCCGGGGAGCTGTTTTTT.

The chain couples TRBV5-1 to TRBJ2-7; TRBD2 aligns across 10 bases. CDR1 and CDR2 (germline): SGHRS, YFSETQ. The CDR3 consists of 18 residues. Unmatched junction bases numbered 14, after V lost 0 bases and J lost 5 bases. The CDR3 DNA is TGCGCCAGCAGCTTGGAAGTGCTAGCGGGAGTGGGGGTCAACGAGCAGTACTTC. Residues: CASSLEVLAGVGVNEQYF.

The chain combines TRBV3-1 (or the pseudogene TRBV3-2) with TRBJ1-4; 7 bases fit TRBD1. This CDR3 spans 14 amino acids. CDR1 and CDR2 from the germline V gene are LGHDT and YNNKEL (reference sequence). V trimming: 3 bases; J trimming: 7 bases; junction bases outside the gene matches: 5. CDR3 loop: CASSHRQGIEKLFF. The DNA of the CDR3 is TGTGCCAGCAGCCATCGACAGGGAATTGAAAAACTGTTTTTT.

In this sample, this clone turned up once. The CDR3 sequence is CASSTGQSTDTQYF. For the CDR3, the DNA is TGCGCCAGCAGCACCGGACAGAGCACAGATACGCAGTATTTT. This sequence joins TRBV5-1 and TRBJ2-3, with D maybe TRBD1 (6 bases). CDR1 and CDR2 from the germline V gene are SGHRS and YFSETQ. The CDR3 spans 14 residues. Trimming removed 4 bases at V and 0 bases at J, with 9 bases between.

This clone was detected once. The J gene is TRBJ1-2, the V gene TRBV10-2; 8 nucleotides align to TRBD1. Per the germline V gene, CDR1 is WSHSY and CDR2 is SAAADI. J was trimmed by 8 bases and V by 2 bases; bases with no gene match: 4. This CDR3 contains 13 residues. The CDR3 bases are TGCGCCAGCAGTGAGCCTACAGGGGGAGGCTACACCTTC. It translates to CASSEPTGGGYTF.

V gene TRBV27 combines with J gene TRBJ2-1; D unresolved. V was pared by 3 bases and J by 2 bases, with 14 bases between. In germline, CDR1 is MNHEY, CDR2 SMNVEV (reference sequence). This CDR3 is built from 16 residues. In DNA form, the CDR3 reads TGTGCCAGCAGTTTTCAAGGATTGACTCCCTACAATGAGCAGTTCTTC. This sequence encodes CASSFQGLTPYNEQFF.

The V and J genes are TRBV18 and TRBJ1-1; TRBD1 aligns across 8 bases. CDR1 is KGHSH, CDR2 LQKENI, per germline. Germline trimming cut 2 bases from V and 4 bases from J; bases unmatched to any gene: 0. CDR3 length: 13 amino acids. The CDR3 region has the DNA TGTGCCAGCTCACCAGACAGGGGCACTGAAGCTTTCTTT. This sequence encodes CASSPDRGTEAFF.

The chain uses TRBV7-9 and TRBJ2-6, with D maybe TRBD1 (5 bases). Trimming removed 3 bases from V and 0 bases from J, with 9 bases in between. The CDR3 length is 16 residues. The germline CDR1 and CDR2 sequences are SEHNR and FQNEAQ (reference sequence). The CDR3 loop reads CASSFPQVSGANVLTF. DNA for the CDR3: TGTGCCAGCAGCTTTCCACAGGTCTCTGGGGCCAACGTCCTGACTTTC. The complete variable domain, with remaining parts taken from reference TRBV7-9 and TRBJ2-6, reads DTGVSQNPRHKITKRGQNVTFRCDPISEHNRLYWYRQTLGQGPEFLTYFQNEAQLEKSRLLSDRFSAERPKGSFSTLEIQRTEQGDSAMYLCASSFPQVSGANVLTFGAGSRLTVL.

The genes are TRBV7-8 and TRBJ2-7, with a possible D match to TRBD2 (6 bases). This CDR3 is 15 amino acids long. Germline CDR1 and CDR2: SGHVS and FQNEAQ. Trimming pared 2 bases from V and 1 base from J, leaving 12 bases between. The DNA for the CDR3 is TGTGCCAGCAGCTTAAAGGGGACTGGATCCTACGAGCAGTACGTC. Amino acids: CASSLKGTGSYEQYV.

The rearrangement links TRBV28 to TRBJ2-1; weak D call: TRBD2 (5 bases). Trimming took off 4 bases at V and 8 bases at J, with 9 bases between the two ends. Germline V gene data show CDR1 as MDHEN and CDR2 as SYDVKM. The CDR3 consists of 12 residues. CDR3 sequence reads: CASSSQRDEQFF. The CDR3 bases are TGTGCCAGCAGTTCCCAGAGGGATGAGCAGTTCTTC.

The gene calls are TRBV3-1 (or the pseudogene TRBV3-2) and TRBJ1-2; D unclear. CDR3 length: 13 amino acids. The V gene lost 5 bases and the J gene lost 1 base, with 8 bases spanning the gap. CDR1 and CDR2 (germline): LGHDT, YNNKEL (reference sequence). The DNA for the CDR3 is TGTGCCAGCAGCGTAGCAGATAACTATGGCTACACCTTC. It codes for CASSVADNYGYTF.

This clone has only a few counts. The chain couples TRBV27 to TRBJ2-1, with a possible D match to TRBD2 (5 bases). Germline V lookup: CDR1 MNHEY, CDR2 SMNVEV (reference sequence). The length of the CDR3 is 17 residues. With 1 base removed from V and 6 bases from J, the gap between germline ends came to 19 bases. CDR3 DNA sequence: TGTGCCAGCAGTTTATACCATAGTTGGGGAGAAGGCAATGAGCAGTTCTTC. Translation: CASSLYHSWGEGNEQFF.

J is TRBJ1-5 and V is TRBV7-6; 9 bases align to TRBD1. The CDR3 loop spans 17 amino acids. The J segment lost 3 bases and the V segment lost 3 bases, leaving 9 bases of the junction unmatched. Germline lookup yields CDR1 SGHVS and CDR2 FNYEAQ. CDR3 loop: CASSFAPGTGSNQPQHF. The CDR3 DNA reads TGTGCCAGCAGCTTCGCACCCGGGACAGGGTCCAATCAGCCCCAGCATTTT.

This chain links TRBV27 with TRBJ2-1; a possible D gene is TRBD1 (6 bases). This CDR3 comprises 13 residues. Trimming stripped 6 bases from V and 4 bases from J, with 10 bases between. Germline lookup yields CDR1 MNHEY and CDR2 SMNVEV (reference sequence). The CDR3 is CASRQGSYNEQFF. Written as DNA, the CDR3 is TGTGCCAGCAGACAGGGATCTTACAATGAGCAGTTCTTC.

The genes are TRBV7-3 and TRBJ2-1; 7 bases are shared with TRBD2. The germline V gene encodes CDR1 SGHTA and CDR2 FQGTGA. The CDR3 spans 16 residues. The V and J ends lost 5 bases and 7 bases, in that order; junction bases with no gene match: 14. CDR3 amino acids: CASSQMAGAVTNEQFF. CDR3 in DNA: TGTGCCAGCAGCCAGATGGCGGGAGCGGTCACGAATGAGCAGTTCTTC.

This clone appeared a few times. The J gene is TRBJ1-5, the V gene TRBV4-1; 7 nucleotides line up with TRBD1. V was pared by 1 base and J by 9 bases, with 9 bases of the junction left unmatched. This CDR3 is 15 amino acids long. Germline V lookup: CDR1 MGHRA, CDR2 YSYEKL. The CDR3 sequence: CASSQGQGGLGPQHF. CDR3 coding DNA: TGCGCCAGCAGCCAAGGACAGGGCGGTCTAGGGCCCCAGCATTTT.

This clone was observed a handful of times. The genes are TRBV2 and TRBJ2-2; TRBD2 matches 11 bases. The CDR3 extends over 18 amino acids. V was pared by 7 bases and J by 1 base, with 11 bases of the junction left unmatched. Germline V gene lookup returns CDR1 SNHLY and CDR2 FYNNEI. In DNA form, the CDR3 reads TGTGCCAGCATAATGGCCCCGGGGACTAGCGGGAACACCGGGGAGCTGTTTTTT. Its protein is CASIMAPGTSGNTGELFF.

This rearrangement joins TRBV6-6 to TRBJ1-5; 7 bases map to TRBD1. V trimming: 6 bases; J trimming: 0 bases; junction bases outside the gene matches: 8. The germline CDR1 and CDR2 sequences are MNHNY and SVGAGI (reference sequence). CDR3 length equals 16 residues. DNA for the CDR3: TGTGCCAGCAGGAGAGAAGGACAGGATAGCAATCAGCCCCAGCATTTT. The encoded protein is CASRREGQDSNQPQHF.

The J gene is TRBJ1-1, the V gene TRBV18; 8 nucleotides align to TRBD1. Germline values: CDR1 KGHSH, CDR2 LQKENI. Trimming cost V 4 bases and J 5 bases; bases outside gene matches: 6. The CDR3 has 14 amino acids. The CDR3 loop reads CASSRPQGDTEAFF. In DNA form, the CDR3 reads TGTGCCAGCTCACGACCACAGGGGGATACTGAAGCTTTCTTT. Full variable domain (missing parts from reference TRBV18 and TRBJ1-1): NAGVMQNPRHLVRRRGQEARLRCSPMKGHSHVYWYRQLPEEGLKFMVYLQKENIIDESGMPKERFSAEFPKEGPSILRIQQVVRGDSAAYFCASSRPQGDTEAFFGQGTRLTVV.

J is TRBJ2-3 and V is TRBV3-1 (or the pseudogene TRBV3-2), with D perhaps matching TRBD2 (5 bases). The CDR3 runs 19 residues. In germline, CDR1 is LGHDT, CDR2 YNNKEL (reference sequence). V lost 0 bases to trimming and J lost 7 bases, with 26 bases between them. The chain's CDR3 is CASSQEEGGFLGWMNTQYF. The CDR3 nucleotides are TGTGCCAGCAGCCAAGAAGAAGGAGGTTTCTTGGGGTGGATGAATACGCAGTATTTT.

The chain uses TRBV28 and TRBJ1-5, with D possibly matching TRBD1 (6 bases). CDR1 and CDR2 from the germline V gene are MDHEN and SYDVKM. The V and J ends lost 8 bases and 5 bases respectively, with 13 bases between them. The CDR3 has 13 residues. As DNA, the CDR3 is TGTGCCAGCGGGGGGGCGGCCGATCAGCCCCAGCATTTT. Translated, it gives CASGGAADQPQHF.

The rearrangement uses TRBV29-1 and TRBJ1-2; TRBD1 matches at 9 bases. The trim removed 2 bases at V and 8 bases at J, leaving 6 bases unmatched. The CDR3 spans 13 residues. Germline V CDR1 and CDR2: SQVTM, ANQGSEA. CDR3 protein: CSVEKGTGSGYTF. CDR3 DNA sequence: TGCAGCGTTGAAAAGGGGACAGGGAGCGGCTACACCTTC.